This is a list of T cell receptor beta chains from one sample in a study of blood T cell repertoires in COVID-19. Libraries were prepared by immunoSEQ multiplex PCR; TCRdb keeps only in-frame clonotypes and omits some of them. Among under 250,000 clones listed, about 83% were seen once. The material sequenced was peripheral blood. These receptors were taken from a human donor in a cohort sampled during active COVID-19. CDR3s include the opening cysteine and the closing phenylalanine or tryptophan. The D gene is left open where the match is weak. Some rows mark clone size as missing; the rest say once, few, many or name a class of expanded clone.

TRBJ2-1	-	TRBV24-1	-	CATSEFGTGTGRGEQFF	TGTGCCACCAGCGAGTTCGGGACAGGGACCGGGAGGGGTGAGCAGTTCTTC
TRBJ1-4	-	TRBV10-3	-	CAISDPGKSEKLFF	TGTGCCATCAGTGACCCGGGGAAAAGTGAAAAACTGTTTTTT
TRBJ2-2	-	TRBV7-9	TRBD1	CASSETDRAGELFF	TGTGCCAGCAGCGAAACCGACAGGGCCGGGGAGCTGTTTTTT
TRBJ2-1	-	TRBV7-8	-	CASSLATLYNEQFF	TGTGCCAGCAGCTTAGCTACATTGTACAATGAGCAGTTCTTC
TRBJ1-2	-	TRBV23-1	-	CASSQRSGTPTNYGYTF	TGCGCCAGCAGTCAAAGGTCCGGGACACCCACTAACTATGGCTACACCTTC
TRBJ2-6	-	TRBV10-3	TRBD1	CAISDSHTGGAGANVLTF	TGTGCCATCAGTGACTCCCATACAGGGGGCGCCGGGGCCAACGTCCTGACTTTC
TRBJ2-7	-	TRBV19	TRBD2	CASSIDTSGRGEQYF	TGTGCCAGTAGTATCGATACTAGCGGGAGAGGCGAGCAGTACTTC
TRBJ1-2	-	TRBV5-1	-	CASSSAGYYGYTF	TGCGCCAGCAGCTCGGCGGGGTACTATGGCTACACCTTC
TRBJ2-1	-	TRBV7-6	TRBD2	CASSGAGGKDNEQFF	TGTGCCAGCAGTGGAGCGGGGGGTAAGGACAATGAGCAGTTCTTC
TRBJ2-7	-	TRBV27	TRBD2	CASSPQSGRLDEQYF	TGTGCCAGCAGCCCCCAGAGCGGGAGACTTGACGAGCAGTACTTC
TRBJ1-4	once	TRBV7-9	TRBD1	CASSLTGTGTEKLFF	TGTGCCAGCAGCTTAACCGGGACAGGGACTGAAAAACTGTTTTTT
TRBJ2-5	few	TRBV20-1	-	CSASPKETQYF	TGCAGTGCTAGCCCCAAAGAGACCCAGTACTTC
TRBJ1-1	-	TRBV19	TRBD1	CASSQGATEAFF	TGTGCCAGTAGCCAGGGGGCAACTGAAGCTTTCTTT
TRBJ2-3	-	TRBV19	TRBD1	CATSGRGQTDTQYF	TGTGCCACTTCGGGCAGGGGGCAGACAGATACGCAGTATTTT
TRBJ2-3	-	TRBV9	TRBD1	CASSVETGGWGTDTQYF	TGTGCCAGCAGCGTAGAAACAGGGGGCTGGGGCACAGATACGCAGTATTTT
TRBJ1-1	few	TRBV11-3	-	CASSLEPATDRFFNTEAFF	TGTGCCAGCAGCTTAGAGCCCGCTACCGACAGGTTTTTCAACACTGAAGCTTTCTTT
TRBJ1-2	-	TRBV6-5	-	CASSYEDSYSGYTF	TGTGCCAGCAGTTACGAGGACAGCTATTCAGGCTACACCTTC
TRBJ2-7	-	TRBV6-5	TRBD1	CASNPGQGAYEQYF	TGTGCCAGCAACCCCGGACAGGGGGCCTACGAGCAGTACTTC
TRBJ2-2	-	TRBV29-1	TRBD1	CSTRQGAYGELFF	TGCAGCACCAGACAGGGGGCCTATGGGGAGCTGTTTTTT
TRBJ2-7	-	TRBV29-1	TRBD1	CSPDPGQKYEQYF	TGCAGCCCTGATCCGGGACAGAAATACGAGCAGTACTTC
TRBJ2-1	-	TRBV10-2	TRBD2	CASWGLSGDNEQFF	TGCGCCAGCTGGGGGCTTAGCGGGGACAATGAGCAGTTCTTC
TRBJ2-6	-	TRBV4-1	-	CASSQRTASRSSGANVLTF	TGCGCCAGCAGCCAAAGAACAGCCTCCCGAAGCTCTGGGGCCAACGTCCTGACTTTC
TRBJ1-5	few	TRBV2	-	CASSGITGRQPQHF	TGTGCCAGCAGTGGGATTACAGGGCGGCAGCCCCAGCATTTT
TRBJ2-7	-	TRBV10-3	TRBD1	CAISGGQGEGEQYF	TGTGCCATCAGTGGGGGACAGGGGGAGGGCGAGCAGTACTTC
TRBJ2-7	-	TRBV14	TRBD1	CASSNPGTGNSEQYF	TGTGCCAGCAGTAATCCCGGGACAGGGAATTCCGAGCAGTACTTC
TRBJ2-3	-	TRBV28	TRBD2	CASSDTTSGFDTQYF	TGTGCCAGCAGTGACACCACTAGCGGGTTTGATACGCAGTATTTT
TRBJ1-2	-	TRBV2	-	CASSPKNYGYTF	TGTGCCAGCAGTCCAAAAAACTATGGCTACACCTTC
TRBJ2-3	-	TRBV11-3	-	CASSSGTRDTQYF	TGTGCCAGCAGCTCCGGGACTCGAGATACGCAGTATTTT
TRBJ2-3	-	TRBV9	-	CASSVVVGTQYF	TGTGCCAGCAGCGTAGTAGTTGGTACGCAGTATTTT
TRBJ2-1	-	TRBV20-1	-	CSASKGGRGGEQFF	TGCAGTGCTAGTAAAGGCGGGAGAGGGGGTGAGCAGTTCTTC
TRBJ2-7	-	TRBV6-5	-	CASSPAMAYEQYF	TGTGCCAGCAGTCCCGCGATGGCCTACGAGCAGTACTTC
TRBJ2-5	-	TRBV5-8	-	CASSPGGISNQETQYF	TGTGCCAGCAGCCCCGGCGGAATATCGAACCAAGAGACCCAGTACTTC
TRBJ1-6	-	TRBV3-1/TRBV3-2	TRBD1	CASSQGQGGFNSPLHF	TGTGCCAGCAGCCAAGGCCAAGGGGGCTTTAATTCACCCCTCCACTTT
TRBJ2-2	-	TRBV24-1	-	CATSSSAGELFF	TGTGCCACCAGTTCTTCCGCCGGGGAGCTGTTTTTT
TRBJ2-3	-	TRBV2	TRBD1	CASSDTTGARDTQYF	TGTGCCAGCAGTGATACGACAGGGGCGAGAGATACGCAGTATTTT
TRBJ2-2	few	TRBV6-5	-	CASRKPGLHTGELFF	TGTGCCAGCAGAAAGCCCGGACTACACACCGGGGAGCTGTTTTTT
TRBJ2-1	-	TRBV24-1	TRBD2	CATGGGAANNEQFF	TGTGCCACCGGGGGGGGAGCGGCTAACAATGAGCAGTTCTTC
TRBJ2-3	-	TRBV29-1	TRBD1	CSVGRDRTTDTQYF	TGCAGCGTTGGTCGGGACAGGACCACAGATACGCAGTATTTT
TRBJ2-2	-	TRBV7-3	-	CASSLRVTPNTGELFF	TGTGCCAGCAGCTTAAGAGTCACCCCGAACACCGGGGAGCTGTTTTTT
TRBJ2-5	-	TRBV6-5	TRBD2	CASSLSGSFQYF	TGTGCCAGCAGCCTTAGCGGGAGCTTCCAGTACTTC
TRBJ2-7	-	TRBV5-5	-	CASSWARGEEQYF	TGTGCCAGCAGCTGGGCCAGGGGGGAGGAGCAGTACTTC
TRBJ2-1	-	TRBV9	TRBD2	CASSLLAGVYNEQFF	TGTGCCAGCAGCTTACTAGCGGGAGTCTACAATGAGCAGTTCTTC
TRBJ2-5	-	TRBV18	TRBD1	CASSPPGTEETQYF	TGTGCCAGCTCACCACCGGGGACAGAAGAGACCCAGTACTTC